The 16 T cell receptor beta chains below all came from one sample that was sequenced in a study of beta chain features in type 1 diabetes. Expressed TCRB transcripts got sequenced, as all isolated RNA was reverse transcribed. The protocol was immunoSEQ multiplex PCR, while the TCRdb copy is restricted to in-frame clones and leaves out a portion. The sample includes some 640,000 clones, around 15% of them seen just once. Notes on the study in general: The study found moderately but significantly shorter TCRB CDR3s in all four CD4+ subsets of Type 1 diabetes patients.

Their target antigens are unknown. Input material: naive CD4+ T cells from blood. These receptors originate from a man between 18 and 29 years old with type 1 diabetes.

This clone was observed a handful of times. The chain links TRBV30 to TRBJ2-4; D is perhaps TRBD2 (5 bases). CDR3 size: 14 residues. Germline assignment: CDR1 GTSNPN and CDR2 SVGIG (reference sequence). Trimming took 2 bases from V and 2 from J, leaving 10 bases between them. CDR3 loop: CAWSPFGTKNIQYF. CDR3 coding DNA: TGTGCCTGGAGTCCTTTCGGGACCAAAAACATTCAGTACTTC.

This clone occurred a few times. The chain joins TRBV28 to TRBJ2-3; 8 nucleotides agree with TRBD2. CDR1 is MDHEN and CDR2 is SYDVKM in the germline V gene. This CDR3 spans 14 amino acids. With V trimmed by 10 bases and J by 1 base, 7 bases remained unmatched. This chain's CDR3 is CATSRGGRTDTQYF. The CDR3 nucleotides are TGTGCCACCTCTCGCGGGGGGCGCACAGATACGCAGTATTTT.

This chain connects TRBV7-2 to TRBJ2-3; possible D gene TRBD1, 7 bases. With 5 bases removed from V and 0 bases from J, the gap between germline ends came to 21 bases. CDR1 and CDR2 from the germline V gene are SGHTA and FQGNSA. CDR3 length equals 18 residues. CDR3 DNA sequence: TGTGCCAGCAGCCTTAGTGGGGGGACAGACCTTAGCACAGATACGCAGTATTTT. This translates into CASSLSGGTDLSTDTQYF.

The chain uses TRBV18 and TRBJ2-1; D is perhaps TRBD1 (6 bases). Between the trimmed V and J ends, which lost 6 bases and 10 bases, there was a span of 16 bases. The CDR3 has 13 amino acids. The V gene's germline CDR1 is KGHSH and CDR2 LQKENI. The CDR3 nucleotides read TGTGCCAGCTCCCTCTCAGGGGTTCGGGAGCAGTTCTTC. Translating gives CASSLSGVREQFF.

The chain recombines TRBV28 with TRBJ1-2; possible D gene TRBD1, 6 bases. V was cut by 6 bases and J by 4 bases, with 15 bases left in between. CDR3 length: 14 residues. Looked up from germline, CDR1 is MDHEN and CDR2 is SYDVKM. In DNA, the CDR3 is TGTGCCAGCAGATTCCGACAGGCGTTCTATGGCTACACCTTC. It encodes CASRFRQAFYGYTF.

The chain couples TRBV5-4 to TRBJ2-3; D is unclear. Trimming shortened V by 3 bases and J by 6 bases, and 14 bases separated the two germline ends. Germline V gene sequence: CDR1 SGHNT, CDR2 YYREEE (reference sequence). The CDR3 extends over 14 amino acids. The CDR3 protein is CASSSSTSWDTQYF. The CDR3 DNA reads as TGTGCCAGCAGCTCTTCTACATCCTGGGATACGCAGTATTTT.

This clone was detected only a few times. The chain uses TRBV30 and TRBJ2-3; D is possibly TRBD2 (6 bases). Germline-derived CDR1 and CDR2 are GTSNPN and SVGIG (reference sequence). The CDR3 consists of 17 residues. V lost 6 bases and J lost 0, with 22 bases in between. Here the CDR3 reads CACQMWGGISSTDTQYF. The CDR3, as DNA: TGTGCCTGCCAAATGTGGGGCGGGATCAGTAGCACAGATACGCAGTATTTT.

This chain joins TRBV5-4 and TRBJ2-5; the match to TRBD2 covers 14 bases. Germline V CDR1 and CDR2: SGHNT, YYREEE (reference sequence). With 0 bases clipped from V and 5 bases from J, the junction kept 3 bases outside the gene matches. CDR3 length: 16 residues. CDR3 amino acids: CASSLGLAGGVETQYF. CDR3 sequence (DNA): TGTGCCAGCAGCTTGGGACTAGCGGGAGGGGTGGAGACCCAGTACTTC.

V and J are TRBV10-3 and TRBJ1-6; D may be TRBD1 (5 bases). The CDR3 is 14 amino acids. Trimming left V 0 bases short and J 10 bases short, with 10 bases between. Germline V lookup: CDR1 ENHRY, CDR2 SYGVKD. The DNA of the CDR3 is TGTGCCATCAGTGAGTCCAGGGCCGACTCACCCCTCCACTTT. Its translation is CAISESRADSPLHF.

The table lists this clone with a few counts. The V call is TRBV18, the J call TRBJ2-7; D possibly corresponds to TRBD2 (5 bases). CDR1 is KGHSH and CDR2 is LQKENI in the germline V gene. V lost 6 bases to trimming and J lost 2 bases, with 17 bases between them. There are 15 residues in the CDR3. The DNA of the CDR3 is TGTGCCAGCTCCCTACTAGTGGGATATCCCTACGAGCAGTACTTC. Its translation is CASSLLVGYPYEQYF.

This clone was seen a handful of times. The V call is TRBV30, the J call TRBJ1-1; 8 nucleotides agree with TRBD1. The V gene's germline CDR1 is GTSNPN and CDR2 SVGIG (reference sequence). CDR3 size: 12 residues. CDR3 residues: CAQGERFTEAFF. The DNA for the CDR3 is TGTGCACAGGGGGAAAGGTTCACTGAAGCTTTCTTT.

This clone was seen a few times. This chain joins TRBV5-4 and TRBJ2-3, with TRBD2 matching 10 bases. Looked up from germline, CDR1 is SGHNT and CDR2 is YYREEE (reference sequence). CDR3 size: 15 residues. After removal of 5 bases from V and 1 base from J, the junction contained 4 bases not matched to a gene. The CDR3 DNA is TGTGCCAGCAGTAGAGGACTAGCGGGCACAGATACGCAGTATTTT. Translating gives CASSRGLAGTDTQYF. The variable domain in full, completed from reference TRBV5-4 and TRBJ2-3, reads ETGVTQSPTHLIKTRGQQVTLRCSSQSGHNTVSWYQQALGQGPQFIFQYYREEENGRGNFPPRFSGLQFPNYSSELNVNALELDDSALYLCASSRGLAGTDTQYFGPGTRLTVL.

The V gene is TRBV7-9, the J gene TRBJ2-7; D remains unclear. The CDR3 sequence is 10 residues long. Germline values: CDR1 SEHNR, CDR2 FQNEAQ (reference sequence). V lost 5 bases, J lost 3 bases, and 2 bases lay in between. The CDR3 sequence: CASSLYEQYF. For the CDR3, the DNA is TGTGCCAGCAGCCTCTACGAGCAGTACTTC.

This clone was counted only a few times. V and J are TRBV7-9 and TRBJ2-3; D unresolved. CDR1 is SEHNR, CDR2 FQNEAQ, per germline (reference sequence). The CDR3 is 11 residues long. The V gene lost 6 bases and the J gene lost 2 bases, with 3 bases spanning the gap. In nucleotides, the CDR3 is TGTGCCAGCAGGAACACAGATACGCAGTATTTT. It is translated as CASRNTDTQYF.

This clone was picked up a small number of times. This chain joins TRBV28 and TRBJ1-2; 9 positions match TRBD1. CDR3 length: 14 residues. The germline CDR1 and CDR2 sequences are MDHEN and SYDVKM. After removal of 5 bases from V and 5 bases from J, the junction contained 6 bases not matched to a gene. CDR3 sequence reads: CASSTGQGLYGYTF. The DNA of the CDR3 is TGTGCCAGCAGTACAGGACAGGGGTTGTATGGCTACACCTTC.

The gene calls are TRBV7-2 and TRBJ2-1, with D possibly being TRBD2 (6 bases). Germline V gene data show CDR1 as SGHTA and CDR2 as FQGNSA. V lost 5 bases to trimming and J lost 4 bases, with 12 bases between them. This CDR3 has 14 residues. The CDR3, as DNA: TGTGCCAGCAGCCGAGTGACTAGTTACAATGAGCAGTTCTTC. Encoded protein: CASSRVTSYNEQFF.